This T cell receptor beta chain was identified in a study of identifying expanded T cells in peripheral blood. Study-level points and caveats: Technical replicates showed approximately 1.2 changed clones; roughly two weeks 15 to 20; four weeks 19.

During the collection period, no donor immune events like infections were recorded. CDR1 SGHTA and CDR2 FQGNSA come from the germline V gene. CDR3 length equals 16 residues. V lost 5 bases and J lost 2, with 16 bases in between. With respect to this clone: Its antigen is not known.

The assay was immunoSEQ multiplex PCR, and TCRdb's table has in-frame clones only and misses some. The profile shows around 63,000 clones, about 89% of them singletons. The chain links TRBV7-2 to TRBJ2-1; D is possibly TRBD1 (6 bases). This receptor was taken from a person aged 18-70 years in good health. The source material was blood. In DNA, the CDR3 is TGTGCCAGCAGCAAAGGACAGATTATTCCCTACAATGAGCAGTTCTTC. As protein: CASSKGQIIPYNEQFF.